The clone carrying this T cell receptor (beta chain) was seen only once. Its target is unknown. One entry per CDR3 protein results from TCRdb running MiXCR on the reads. The sample yields 650,000 to 900,000 distinct CDR3 sequences, around a third seen once. The source of the sample is a study of T cell repertoires in cytomegalovirus infection. Findings and limits, study-wide: Ex vivo, HLA-C-restricted CMV-specific TCR beta clonotypes prevailed over the rest of the response.

Trimming removed 7 bases from V and 11 bases from J, with 21 bases in between. Per the germline V gene, CDR1 is MNHNY and CDR2 is SVGAGI (reference sequence). The CDR3 is 14 residues long. This sequence joins TRBV6-6 and TRBJ1-3, with D uncertain. This receptor was obtained from a human donor in good health (CMV status not recorded). Some clones in this sample may be carry-over from other donors' samples. The source material was cultured CD8+ T cells from PBMCs, sampled from culture after CMV antigen stimulation. This chain's CDR3 is CASTQFIRGVAIYF. CDR3 DNA sequence: TGTGCCAGCACCCAATTCATTCGGGGAGTAGCCATATATTTT.